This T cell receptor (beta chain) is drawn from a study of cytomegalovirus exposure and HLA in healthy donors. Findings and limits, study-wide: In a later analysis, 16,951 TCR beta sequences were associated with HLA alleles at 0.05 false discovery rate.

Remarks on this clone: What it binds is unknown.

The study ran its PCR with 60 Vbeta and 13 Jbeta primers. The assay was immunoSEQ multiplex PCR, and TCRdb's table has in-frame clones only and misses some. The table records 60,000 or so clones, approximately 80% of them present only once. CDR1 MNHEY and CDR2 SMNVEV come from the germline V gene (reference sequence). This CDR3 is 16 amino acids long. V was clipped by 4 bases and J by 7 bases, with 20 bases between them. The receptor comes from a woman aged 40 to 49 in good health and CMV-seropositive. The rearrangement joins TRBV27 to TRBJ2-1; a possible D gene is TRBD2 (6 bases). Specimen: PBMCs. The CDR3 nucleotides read TGTGCCAGCAGTTCCCCAGGTGTCTCGGGGGAAAATGAGCAGTTCTTC. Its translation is CASSSPGVSGENEQFF.